A selection of T cell receptor beta chains follows, all from one sample in a study of response to subunit inactivated influenza vaccine. TCRdb ran MiXCR on the RT-PCR reads and lists one entry per CDR3 protein. There are 450,000 to 600,000 distinct CDR3 sequences in the sample; about 15% occur only once, and around 3% lies in the top ten. The starting material was CD4+ T cells sorted from PBMCs, obtained 23 to 25 months after vaccination. All receptors come from a man in his fifties or sixties who received an inactivated influenza vaccine. Both conserved end residues are part of each CDR3. The D gene is left open where the match is weak. The size of a clone is reported for some rows only, either as once, few or many, or as a class for expanded clones.

j_gene | d_gene | abundance | v_gene | CDR3nt | CDR3aa
TRBJ2-5 | NA | few | TRBV12-3/TRBV12-4 | TGTGCCAGCAGTTTATCAGGGAGGTATCAAGAGACCCAGTACTTC | CASSLSGRYQETQYF
TRBJ2-3 | NA | few | TRBV18 | TGTGCCAGCTCACTACAGGGACGGGGAGATACGCAGTATTTT | CASSLQGRGDTQYF
TRBJ1-1 | TRBD1 | few | TRBV5-1 | TGCGCCAGCAGCCTGGACAGGGGGCGCCCCAAGGTTTCCACTGAAGCTTTCTTT | CASSLDRGRPKVSTEAFF
TRBJ2-5 | NA | NA | TRBV18 | TGTGCCAGCTCACCAGGATCCGGTCTGGAGACCCAGTACTTC | CASSPGSGLETQYF
TRBJ2-3 | NA | few | TRBV3-1 | TGTGCCAGCAGCCAACTTGAAGATACGCAGTATTTT | CASSQLEDTQYF
TRBJ2-5 | NA | few | TRBV24-1 | TGTGCCACCTCTGGGGGGAGCGAGACCCAGTACTTC | CATSGGSETQYF
TRBJ2-5 | TRBD2 | NA | TRBV5-1 | TGCGCCAGCAGCCCCGGGGTAGCGGGGGCTGGGGCACAAGAGACCCAGTACTTC | CASSPGVAGAGAQETQYF
TRBJ2-5 | NA | many | TRBV20-1 | TGCAGTGCTAGACTATTGGGGTACGATCAGTACTTC | CSARLLGYDQYF
TRBJ1-4 | NA | NA | TRBV20-1 | TGCAGTGCTAGAGATCGTGGAGGGGGTTATGAAAAACTGTTTTTT | CSARDRGGGYEKLFF
TRBJ2-3 | NA | few | TRBV9 | TGTGCCAGCAGCGTACGACAATCAGGGTCAATGACAGATACGCAGTATTTT | CASSVRQSGSMTDTQYF
TRBJ2-7 | TRBD1 | few | TRBV20-1 | TGCAGTGCGAGCACGGGACAGGGGGGCTCCGAGCAGTACTTC | CSASTGQGGSEQYF
TRBJ1-1 | NA | few | TRBV3-1 | TGTGCCAGCGGGAGGGGAGGAACTGAAGCTTTCTTT | CASGRGGTEAFF
TRBJ1-5 | TRBD1 | NA | TRBV12-3/TRBV12-4 | TGTGCCAGCAGTTTGGATCGGGCAGGGGGCTTCGGGCCCCAGCATTTT | CASSLDRAGGFGPQHF
TRBJ2-1 | TRBD2 | few | TRBV2 | TGTGCCAGCGATTATGGACTAGCGTTAAACAATGAGCAGTTCTTC | CASDYGLALNNEQFF
TRBJ2-2 | TRBD1 | NA | TRBV12-3/TRBV12-4 | TGTGCCAGCAACACCTTGGGGACAGGGAACACCGGGGAGCTGATTTTT | CASNTLGTGNTGELIF
TRBJ2-7 | TRBD1 | NA | TRBV20-1 | TGCAGTGCTCCTAATAGACCGGGACAGAACTCCTACGAGCAGTACTTC | CSAPNRPGQNSYEQYF
TRBJ2-7 | NA | NA | TRBV5-1 | TGCGCCAGCAGTGAGGGATCCTACGAGCAGTACTTC | CASSEGSYEQYF
TRBJ2-6 | NA | many | TRBV20-1 | TGCAGTGCTAGAGACTTTTCTGGGGCCAACGTCCTGACTTTC | CSARDFSGANVLTF
TRBJ1-2 | TRBD1 | few | TRBV24-1 | TGTGCCACCAGTGATGGGGACAGGGGCTATGGCTACACCTTC | CATSDGDRGYGYTF
TRBJ2-7 | NA | NA | TRBV5-1 | TGCGCCAGCAGCTTGGCTTGGGGCCATGCCTACGAGCAGTACTTC | CASSLAWGHAYEQYF
TRBJ2-2 | TRBD1 | NA | TRBV5-1 | TGCGCCAGCAGCACAGGACAGGGGGCGTCCACCGGGGAGCTGTTTTTT | CASSTGQGASTGELFF
TRBJ2-1 | NA | many | TRBV11-1 | TGTGCCAGCAGTCAATCTCGATCCTACAATGAGCAGTTCTTC | CASSQSRSYNEQFF
TRBJ1-1 | TRBD1 | few | TRBV5-1 | TGCGCCAGCAGCCGGAGGGGGCTAGGAGGGAACACTGAAGCTTTCTTT | CASSRRGLGGNTEAFF
TRBJ2-7 | NA | NA | TRBV6-2/TRBV6-3 | TGTGCCAGCAGTTGGACGAACGAGCAGTACTTC | CASSWTNEQYF
TRBJ2-1 | TRBD2 | NA | TRBV7-3 | TGTGCCAGCAGCTCTAGCGGGAGCCTTGAGCAGTTCTTC | CASSSSGSLEQFF